The 29 T cell receptor beta chains reported below all come from one sample, sequenced in a study of blood T cell repertoires in COVID-19. Assay used: immunoSEQ multiplex PCR; TCRdb lists only in-frame clones, some missing. This sample yields 150,000 to 200,000 clones, of which roughly nine tenths are seen a single time; over 15% belongs to the top ten. Sequenced input: peripheral blood. These receptors all come from a man aged 55-75 years with active or convalescent COVID-19.

The chain links TRBV4-1 to TRBJ1-1; the match to TRBD1 covers 7 bases. The CDR3 covers 15 residues. Germline V lookup: CDR1 MGHRA, CDR2 YSYEKL. The V gene end was trimmed by 2 bases and the J gene end by 0 bases; junction bases not matched to a gene: 3. The CDR3 here is CASSQTGAVNTEAFF. DNA of the CDR3: TGCGCCAGCAGCCAAACAGGGGCCGTGAACACTGAAGCTTTCTTT.

The chain combines TRBV6-5 with TRBJ1-2; D possibly corresponds to TRBD1 (5 bases). Germline assignment: CDR1 MNHEY and CDR2 SVGAGI. The V end was cut by 7 bases, the J end by 8 bases, with 23 bases between. This CDR3 region has 15 residues. Here the CDR3 reads CASTALGQGGSGYTF. CDR3 nucleotides: TGTGCCAGCACCGCTCTGGGGCAGGGTGGATCCGGCTACACCTTC.

This chain joins TRBV7-6 and TRBJ1-5; 7 bases agree with TRBD1. The germline gives CDR1 SGHVS, CDR2 FNYEAQ. J was trimmed by 0 bases and V by 2 bases; bases with no gene match: 13. This CDR3 comprises 19 residues. CDR3 loop: CASSLYSGQATYSNQPQHF. In DNA form, the CDR3 reads TGTGCCAGCAGCTTATACTCAGGACAGGCGACATATAGCAATCAGCCCCAGCATTTT.

This clone was counted once. This chain links TRBV5-1 with TRBJ2-5; 9 bases agree with TRBD1. V trimming: 4 bases; J trimming: 2 bases; junction bases outside the gene matches: 3. The CDR3 runs 14 residues. CDR1 SGHRS and CDR2 YFSETQ come from the germline V gene. As DNA, the CDR3 is TGCGCCAGCAGCACGGGGACAGGGCAAGAGACCCAGTACTTC. The encoded protein is CASSTGTGQETQYF. The complete variable domain, with remaining parts taken from reference TRBV5-1 and TRBJ2-5, reads KAGVTQTPRYLIKTRGQQVTLSCSPISGHRSVSWYQQTPGQGLQFLFEYFSETQRNKGNFPGRFSGRQFSNSRSEMNVSTLELGDSALYLCASSTGTGQETQYFGPGTRLLVL.

The J gene is TRBJ2-1, the V gene TRBV11-3, with D perhaps matching TRBD2 (6 bases). The germline V gene has CDR1 SGHNT and CDR2 YENEEA. The length of the CDR3 is 15 residues. Trimming took 0 bases from V and 9 from J, leaving 15 bases between them. CDR3 sequence: CASSLDSLASSEQFF. CDR3 DNA sequence: TGTGCCAGCAGCTTAGATAGCCTAGCGTCCAGTGAGCAGTTCTTC. The entire variable domain, with the rest obtained from reference TRBV11-3 and TRBJ2-1, is as follows: EAGVVQSPRYKIIEKKQPVAFWCNPISGHNTLYWYLQNLGQGPELLIRYENEEAVDDSQLPKDRFSAERLKGVDSTLKIQPAELGDSAVYLCASSLDSLASSEQFFGPGTRLTVL.

This sequence joins TRBV12-3 or TRBV12-4 and TRBJ1-2; the match to TRBD1 covers 7 bases. The CDR3 is 12 amino acids. The trim removed 3 bases at V and 9 bases at J, leaving 4 bases unmatched. The CDR3 DNA reads as TGTGCCAGCAGTTTGGGGACAGTAAGCTACACCTTC. Protein product: CASSLGTVSYTF.

The chain has TRBV30 and TRBJ1-1; tentative D call: TRBD1 (5 bases). V gave up 0 bases and J gave up 5 bases, with 10 bases separating them. The CDR3 is made up of 13 amino acids. Germline CDR1 reads GTSNPN; CDR2 reads SVGIG (reference sequence). The CDR3 bases are TGTGCCTGGAGTGTTAGGGGTTTGACTGAAGCTTTCTTT. Encoded protein: CAWSVRGLTEAFF.

This chain uses TRBV30 with TRBJ1-6; a possible D gene is TRBD1 (6 bases). The CDR3 consists of 17 residues. Between the trimmed V and J ends, which lost 4 bases and 5 bases, there was a span of 21 bases. Germline loops: CDR1 GTSNPN, CDR2 SVGIG (reference sequence). As DNA, the CDR3 is TGTGCCTGGACACTGGCTGGGCAGGGGCCTAATAATTCACCCCTCCACTTT. Its protein is CAWTLAGQGPNNSPLHF.

This clone was counted only a few times. This chain joins TRBV14 and TRBJ1-1, with D maybe TRBD1 (5 bases). V gave up 2 bases and J gave up 4 bases, with 14 bases separating them. The CDR3 covers 15 residues. CDR1 is SGHDN and CDR2 is FVKESK in the germline V gene. CDR3 residues: CASSQQGGSPTEAFF. The CDR3 nucleotides are TGTGCCAGCAGCCAACAGGGTGGCAGCCCCACTGAAGCTTTCTTT.

This chain uses TRBV28 with TRBJ1-4; 9 bases fit TRBD1. V lost 6 bases and J lost 7; bases outside the gene matches: 12. Germline CDR1 and CDR2: MDHEN and SYDVKM. The CDR3 extends over 16 amino acids. The CDR3 coding sequence is TGTGCCAGCAGGCCATTACAGGGGGCATCTCTTGAAAAACTGTTTTTT. Residues: CASRPLQGASLEKLFF.

The chain joins TRBV6-5 to TRBJ1-1, with D tentatively TRBD1 (5 bases). Deletions cut 0 bases from V and 8 bases from J, with 10 bases between. CDR1 is MNHEY, CDR2 SVGAGI, per germline. CDR3 length: 13 residues. This chain's CDR3 is CASSYSGQGEAFF. CDR3 coding DNA: TGTGCCAGCAGTTACTCTGGACAAGGAGAAGCTTTCTTT.

This clone showed up just once. This chain links TRBV12-3 or TRBV12-4 with TRBJ1-3; 8 bases fit TRBD1. After removal of 0 bases from V and 15 bases from J, the junction contained 7 bases not matched to a gene. The CDR3 is 13 amino acids. Here the CDR3 reads CASSLAPPGQAYF. The CDR3 nucleotides are TGTGCCAGCAGTTTAGCACCGCCGGGACAGGCATATTTT.

J is TRBJ2-1 and V is TRBV30; 9 bases line up with TRBD2. Germline values: CDR1 GTSNPN, CDR2 SVGIG (reference sequence). Trimming at V came to 6 bases and at J to 0 bases, leaving 3 bases not matched to a gene. The CDR3 is 14 amino acids. Written as DNA, the CDR3 is TGTGCCTGTGTAGCGGGAGTCTCCTACAATGAGCAGTTCTTC. Translation gives CACVAGVSYNEQFF. Together with reference TRBV30 and TRBJ2-1, the CDR3 gives the full variable domain: SQTIHQWPATLVQPVGSPLSLECTVEGTSNPNLYWYRQAAGRGLQLLFYSVGIGQISSEVPQNLSASRPQDRQFILSSKKLLLSDSGFYLCACVAGVSYNEQFFGPGTRLTVL.

The genes are TRBV7-2 and TRBJ1-1; the D is unclear. The germline V gene has CDR1 SGHTA and CDR2 FQGNSA. V was cut by 1 base and J by 5 bases, with 2 bases left in between. The CDR3 is 11 residues long. The CDR3 here is CASSLVTEAFF. The CDR3 region has the DNA TGTGCCAGCAGCTTAGTAACTGAAGCTTTCTTT.

This clone was detected only once. The chain recombines TRBV7-9 with TRBJ1-2; 7 positions agree with TRBD1. Trimming cost V 2 bases and J 6 bases; bases outside gene matches: 3. The germline V gene encodes CDR1 SEHNR and CDR2 FQNEAQ (reference sequence). This CDR3 region has 13 residues. CDR3 coding DNA: TGTGCCAGCAGCTTACGGGGACAGCATGGCTACACCTTC. This encodes CASSLRGQHGYTF.

This clone was seen a single time. The rearrangement uses TRBV6-5 and TRBJ1-5; no clear D. Germline CDR1 MNHEY, CDR2 SVGAGI. V gave up 2 bases and J gave up 1 base, with 6 bases separating them. The length of the CDR3 is 14 residues. The CDR3 DNA sequence: TGTGCCAGCAGTTACAGGAGCAGCAATCAGCCCCAGCATTTT. It encodes CASSYRSSNQPQHF.

Only one count was recorded for this clone. Distinct nucleotide sequences in the sample also encode this CDR3. J is TRBJ1-1 and V is TRBV6-5; D perhaps matches TRBD1 (6 bases). Trimming shortened V by 5 bases and J by 1 base, and 8 bases separated the two germline ends. CDR3 length: 13 residues. CDR1 MNHEY and CDR2 SVGAGI come from the germline V gene. CDR3 sequence reads: CASSLRGNTEAFF. CDR3 sequence (DNA): TGTGCCAGCAGTCTCAGGGGGAACACTGAAGCTTTCTTT.

V and J are TRBV5-4 and TRBJ1-1, with a weak D call TRBD1 (6 bases). V was trimmed by 4 bases and J by 6 bases, leaving 22 bases between them. The CDR3 contains 16 residues. CDR1 is SGHNT, CDR2 YYREEE, per germline (reference sequence). CDR3 coding DNA: TGTGCCAGCAGCCGATCCCAGTCTGGTGGGGGCCCTGAAGCTTTCTTT. It specifies CASSRSQSGGGPEAFF.

This chain joins TRBV24-1 and TRBJ2-3; 8 bases map to TRBD1. This CDR3 region has 15 residues. V dropped 0 bases and J dropped 6; count of bases not matched to a gene: 4. Germline assignment: CDR1 KGHDR and CDR2 SFDVKD. The CDR3 DNA reads TGTGCCACCAGTGATTTGGGACAGGGCGGGGATACGCAGTATTTT. Residues: CATSDLGQGGDTQYF.

Concerning this clone itself: A much bigger clone sits one base away, suggesting this may be a read error. Other DNA sequences within the sample encode an identical CDR3. The chain recombines TRBV3-1 (or the pseudogene TRBV3-2) with TRBJ2-7; tentative D call: TRBD1 (6 bases). Germline CDR1 LGHDT, CDR2 YNNKEL (reference sequence). This CDR3 has 12 residues. V was clipped by 3 bases and J by 3 bases, with 6 bases between them. CDR3 sequence: CASSQTGYEQYF. The CDR3 DNA sequence: TGTGCCAGCAGCCAGACAGGCTACGAGCAGTACTTC.

This clone was found once. The chain has TRBV5-4 and TRBJ1-1, with 7 bases fitting TRBD1. CDR3 size: 15 residues. Germline V gives CDR1 SGHNT, CDR2 YYREEE (reference sequence). V shed 4 bases, J shed 2 bases, and the junction held 8 bases outside the gene matches. In DNA form, the CDR3 reads TGTGCCAGCAGCCCGGACAGGAGAATAAACACTGAAGCTTTCTTT. It codes for CASSPDRRINTEAFF.

The chain joins TRBV3-1 (or the pseudogene TRBV3-2) to TRBJ2-3; 8 nucleotides match TRBD2. After removal of 4 bases from V and 6 bases from J, the junction contained 9 bases not matched to a gene. The germline gives CDR1 LGHDT, CDR2 YNNKEL (reference sequence). The CDR3 has 15 residues. The CDR3 here is CASSPRTSQSDTQYF. In DNA form, the CDR3 reads TGTGCCAGCAGCCCACGGACTAGCCAGTCGGATACGCAGTATTTT.

The J gene is TRBJ2-5, the V gene TRBV19, with 8 bases identical to TRBD2. V lost 6 bases and J lost 1; bases outside the gene matches: 1. This CDR3 region has 13 residues. CDR1 is LNHDA, CDR2 SQIVND, per germline (reference sequence). This CDR3 reads CASSGGVQETQYF. The CDR3 DNA follows: TGTGCCAGTAGCGGGGGGGTCCAAGAGACCCAGTACTTC.

This clone showed up just a few times. The chain combines TRBV6-5 with TRBJ1-2; 8 bases are shared with TRBD1. The CDR3 length is 15 residues. Looked up from germline, CDR1 is MNHEY and CDR2 is SVGAGI. The V segment lost 0 bases and the J segment 5 bases; nucleotides outside the gene matches: 5. CDR3 region: CASSYSIQGAYGYTF. The CDR3 coding sequence is TGTGCCAGCAGTTACTCGATCCAGGGGGCGTATGGCTACACCTTC.

This clone was detected only once. The chain carries TRBV5-4 and TRBJ2-1; 8 positions match TRBD2. The trim removed 0 bases at V and 4 bases at J, leaving 6 bases unmatched. This CDR3 is built from 16 residues. The germline CDR1 and CDR2 sequences are SGHNT and YYREEE (reference sequence). The CDR3 region is CASSLVGASGYNEQFF. CDR3 sequence (DNA): TGTGCCAGCAGCTTGGTTGGGGCTAGCGGGTACAATGAGCAGTTCTTC.

CDR3 nucleotide sequence: TGTGCCAGCAGCCATGCGGGTTCAGGGGATGGGTCACCCCTCCACTTT. Translating gives CASSHAGSGDGSPLHF. V gene TRBV3-1 (or the pseudogene TRBV3-2) combines with J gene TRBJ1-6, with a weak D call TRBD1 (6 bases). Trimming shortened V by 3 bases and J by 10 bases, and 19 bases separated the two germline ends. Germline CDR1 reads LGHDT; CDR2 reads YNNKEL (reference sequence). The CDR3 is 16 residues long.

This chain links TRBV2 with TRBJ2-1; D possibly corresponds to TRBD2 (5 bases). The CDR3 length is 14 residues. V was trimmed by 7 bases and J by 0 bases, leaving 10 bases between them. The germline V gene has CDR1 SNHLY and CDR2 FYNNEI. CDR3 loop: CASNGGRSYNEQFF. As DNA, the CDR3 is TGTGCCAGCAATGGAGGCCGCTCCTACAATGAGCAGTTCTTC.

The rearrangement joins TRBV6-5 to TRBJ2-5, with 8 nucleotides matching TRBD2. The CDR3 is 15 amino acids. Germline V gene lookup returns CDR1 MNHEY and CDR2 SVGAGI. The J segment lost 2 bases and the V segment lost 7 bases, leaving 9 bases of the junction unmatched. DNA for the CDR3: TGTGCCAGCACCTCCGGGGGGGCCGCTCAAGAGACCCAGTACTTC. This translates into CASTSGGAAQETQYF.

CDR3 in amino acids: CASSLDRGTGELFF. CDR3 nucleotide sequence: TGTGCCAGCAGTTTAGACAGGGGCACCGGGGAGCTGTTTTTT. The J gene is TRBJ2-2, the V gene TRBV6-5; 8 nucleotides match TRBD1. The V and J ends lost 4 bases and 4 bases, in that order; junction bases with no gene match: 2. The germline V gene encodes CDR1 MNHEY and CDR2 SVGAGI. This CDR3 is 14 amino acids long.